The next 5 T cell receptor beta chains were all read from a single sample in a study of T cell responses to AZD1222 COVID-19 vaccine. The protocol was immunoSEQ multiplex PCR, while the TCRdb copy is restricted to in-frame clones and leaves out a portion. The sample records under 200,000 clones, roughly 92% being singletons. This specimen consisted of peripheral blood, obtained 28 days after the second dose of the MenACWY control vaccine. Receptor source: an adult who received the MenACWY meningococcal vaccine as a control.

J is TRBJ2-1 and V is TRBV2; D perhaps matches TRBD2 (5 bases). This CDR3 region has 13 residues. V was trimmed by 0 bases and J by 12 bases, leaving 12 bases between them. Germline CDR1 is SNHLY and CDR2 is FYNNEI. The CDR3 DNA follows: TGTGCCAGCAGTGAAGCGCTGAAGGGAGTGCAGTTCTTC. Encoded protein: CASSEALKGVQFF.

The genes are TRBV4-1 and TRBJ1-4; D gene unclear. Trimming removed 0 bases at V and 8 bases at J, with 13 bases between. The CDR3 runs to 15 residues. Germline V CDR1 and CDR2: MGHRA, YSYEKL. The CDR3 coding sequence is TGCGCCAGCAGCCAAGATCCGGACCCCCTAGAAAAACTGTTTTTT. Its translation is CASSQDPDPLEKLFF.

This sequence joins TRBV11-1 and TRBJ2-5; 9 nucleotides align to TRBD1. Germline CDR1 reads SGHAT; CDR2 reads FQDESV (reference sequence). The CDR3 contains 15 residues. Trimming removed 1 base from V and 1 base from J; junction bases left unmatched: 1. The chain's CDR3 is CASSLGGQGQETQYF. DNA for the CDR3: TGTGCCAGCAGCTTAGGGGGACAGGGCCAAGAGACCCAGTACTTC.

The chain has TRBV6-2 or TRBV6-3 and TRBJ2-3, with D possibly matching TRBD1 (6 bases). CDR1 is MNHEY and CDR2 is SVGEGT in the germline V gene. The CDR3 loop spans 14 amino acids. Trimming took 5 bases from V and 9 from J, leaving 18 bases between them. CDR3 residues: CASSPRDTTGTQYF. In nucleotides, the CDR3 is TGTGCCAGCAGTCCCCGGGACACCACTGGAACGCAGTATTTT.

The CDR3, as DNA: TGTGCCAGCAGTGAAAGGGGGGAATATGGCTACACCTTC. Its protein is CASSERGEYGYTF. The chain joins TRBV6-1 to TRBJ1-2, with D perhaps TRBD1 (6 bases). V lost 2 bases to trimming and J lost 5 bases, with 9 bases between them. Germline-derived CDR1 and CDR2 are MNHNS and SASEGT. The CDR3 is 13 amino acids.